This TCR beta chain derives from a study of early T cells in non-severe SARS-CoV-2 infection. Background on the study: Sequencing targeted bulk RNA from unsorted whole blood, leaving chains unpaired. Points from the study as a whole: VDJdb matching favored anti-spike CD8 responses, missing private and CD4 specificities.

On this clonotype: The antigen remains unidentified. A clone one base away is much larger, so this may be a read error.

Germline V CDR1 and CDR2: SNHLY, FYNNEI. This CDR3 comprises 14 residues. Trimming took off 6 bases at V and 4 bases at J, with 15 bases between the two ends. Unique molecular identifiers (one per individual cDNA molecule) were attached. TCRdb called the 5' RACE reads again in MiXCR, with one record for every CDR3 protein. Altogether approximately 26,000 distinct CDR3 sequences are present, 5.1% being singletons, with the ten largest covering 2.6%. The sequence came from an adult who was a healthcare worker with PCR-confirmed SARS-CoV-2 infection or an uninfected control (not recorded which). The chain employs TRBV2 and TRBJ1-1; D unresolved. Sequenced input: whole blood. Written as DNA, the CDR3 is TGTGCCAGCAGGGGAACAGAGATGAGCACTGAAGCTTTCTTT. This gives the protein CASRGTEMSTEAFF.